This TCR beta chain came from a study of T cells after yellow fever vaccination. The germline V gene encodes CDR1 KGHSH and CDR2 LQKENI. The CDR3 has 14 amino acids. The V segment lost 6 bases and the J segment 1 base; nucleotides outside the gene matches: 4. This clonotype was seen only a few times. The authors made TCR cDNA by 5'RACE template switching, adding a universal primer site and UMIs. TCRdb reprocessed the 5' RACE reads via MiXCR and lists one record per CDR3 protein. The sample consists of about 240,000 distinct CDR3 sequences, less than 8.5% of them appearing once. Sample: CD4+ T cells sorted from PBMCs, taken 15 days after the yellow fever booster vaccination. V usage is TRBV18 and J usage is TRBJ1-1; 8 bases agree with TRBD1. This TCR was sampled from a man aged 25 to 45 who received the YFV17D yellow fever vaccine. CDR3 amino acids: CASSHGTGNTEAFF. The CDR3 DNA follows: TGTGCCAGCTCTCACGGGACAGGGAACACTGAAGCTTTCTTT.